This record covers a single T cell receptor (beta chain). There are 11 residues in the CDR3. With 5 bases removed from V and 6 bases from J, the gap between germline ends came to 8 bases. Germline V gene data show CDR1 as SGHTA and CDR2 as FQGNSA. This table comes from immunoSEQ multiplex PCR, and its TCRdb copy is limited to in-frame clones, with some not included. The sample has about 18,000 clones; 78% are singletons. The timepoints at which blood was sampled were baseline, cycle 4 day 1, and cycle 7 day 1. This sample stems from a study of OX40 agonist ivuxolimab in advanced cancers. Study in general: Ivuxolimab, which patients received intravenously every 2 weeks, was dosed at 0.01 to 10 mg/kg.

The chain links TRBV7-2 to TRBJ2-7; no reliable D call. The receptor comes from an adult with an advanced solid tumor such as melanoma, head and neck, liver or kidney cancer. Sequences were derived from CD4+ or CD8+ T cells sorted from blood, sampled in a trial of the OX40 agonist ivuxolimab. CDR3 protein: CASSQTLEQYF. In DNA form, the CDR3 reads TGTGCCAGCAGCCAGACACTCGAGCAGTACTTC.